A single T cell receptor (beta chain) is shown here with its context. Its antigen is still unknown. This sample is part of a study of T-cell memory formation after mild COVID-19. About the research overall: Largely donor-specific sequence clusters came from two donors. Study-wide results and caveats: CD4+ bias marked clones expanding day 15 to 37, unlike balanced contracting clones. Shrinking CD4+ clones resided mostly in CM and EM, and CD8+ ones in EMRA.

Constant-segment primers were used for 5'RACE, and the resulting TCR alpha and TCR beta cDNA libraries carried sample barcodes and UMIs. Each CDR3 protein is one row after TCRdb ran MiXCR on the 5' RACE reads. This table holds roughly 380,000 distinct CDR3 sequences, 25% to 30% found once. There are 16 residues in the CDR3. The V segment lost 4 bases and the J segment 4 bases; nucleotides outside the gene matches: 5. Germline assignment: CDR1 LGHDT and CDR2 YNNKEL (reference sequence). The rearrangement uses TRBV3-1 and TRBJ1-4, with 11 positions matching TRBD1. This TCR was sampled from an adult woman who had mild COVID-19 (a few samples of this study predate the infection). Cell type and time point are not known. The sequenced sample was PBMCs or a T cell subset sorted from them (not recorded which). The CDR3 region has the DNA TGTGCCAGCAGCCCGGGGACAGGGGGGCTTAATGAAAAACTGTTTTTT. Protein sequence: CASSPGTGGLNEKLFF.